This note documents a single T cell receptor beta chain sequence. This clone was observed a few times. No antigen is known for it. Within one base of it there is no much larger clone, and no base qualities were kept. Using the deep immunoSEQ assay, multiplex PCR amplified TCR CDR3 regions from genomic DNA. Extracted genomic DNA from each cell subset was spread evenly across all wells of several immunoSEQ 96-well plates, with each plate serving as a replicate. For sorted subsets, each replicate PCR was loaded with about 0.2 ug genomic DNA, equivalent to roughly 30,000 T cell genomes. Purified libraries were measured with a Qubit 3.0 fluorometer, size-checked on a Bioanalyzer 2100, and measured again with the KAPA Library Quantification kit. Each immunoSEQ 96-well plate was sequenced on its own single-read 150-cycle Illumina NextSeq 550 flow cell. In the paper's pipeline: Because only junctional sequences without quality scores were contained in the immunoSEQ output, filtering matching that applied to full-length reads could not be performed. To assign V/J genes and CDR3, sequences were annotated against IMGT germline references using PyIR, a Python wrapper for IgBLAST v1.9. Reads were filtered out if the reads had weak V/J assignments (E-value above 1e-6), no CDR3, stop codons, out-of-frame junctions, or ambiguous translated residues. V3J clonotypes were defined by identical inferred V gene, J gene, and CDR3 amino acid sequence. Percentage overlap between repertoires was calculated by dividing the number of shared unique clonotypes by the size of the smaller repertoire. RTK rarefaction, the Chao1 estimator, and Recon v2.1 estimates of unobserved clonotypes were used to assess repertoire richness. Generation probabilities for all TCRbeta clonotypes obtained by the gDNA method from a handful of donors were computed using OLGA. TCRdb stores this immuneACCESS table with in-frame sequences only. Part of the clones is absent; in the studies checked, under half of the shortfall reflects unresolved V genes, and no reason is known for the rest. V, J and clone size were drawn from that table, and D and trimming were deduced from the DNA. A total of around 750,000 clones appear in this sample, 74% of them only once. Approximately 1.6% of the sample is in the top ten clones.

These data are taken from a study of shared clonotypes between healthy human individuals (dated by TCRdb to 2020 to 2022). Turning to the overall study: A couple of women and a few men aged 18 to 49 years were included in the cohort. For each donor, CD4 naive and CD4 memory were each run on three plates, CD8 naive on two plates, and CD8 memory on one plate. Between about 0.8 and 8.9 billion PBMCs per donor were obtained by leukapheresis. To estimate repertoire size and how much clonotypes are shared between individuals, the study performed deep sequencing of blood TCR repertoires from roughly five healthy adults. Libraries were prepared and TCR repertoires were sequenced by different laboratories using diverse techniques, in order to increase sequencing depth and limit assay-specific biases.

Healthy HIV-negative adults with no recently reported acute infections or vaccinations were included as donors. All donors were Caucasian adults living in Nashville, Tennessee, USA. Magnetic negative selection was used to enrich CD4+ T cells, after which naive cells were positively selected on CD45RA and the negative fraction became the memory subset. Blood was collected by leukapheresis, and PBMCs were isolated by Ficoll-Histopaque density gradient centrifugation and then cryopreserved in liquid nitrogen vapor phase. Analytical flow cytometry was used to check the purity and quantity of each magnetically sorted T cell population. From each sorted fraction, genomic DNA was isolated and quantified by UV absorbance on a Nanodrop 2000c. V is shortened by 4 bases, J by 4 bases, and the region joining them spans 17 bases. CDR1 and CDR2 are read off the germline V gene (reference sequence) as SGHNT and YYREEE. The CDR3, from cysteine to phenylalanine, totals 16 residues. Solely the CDR3 DNA is kept, with 48 bases framed from the first base.

The paper's findings and limits, for the study overall: Rarefaction of sorted-subset datasets indicated incomplete sequencing despite the large sequencing depth. Estimated clonotype richness was generally larger for naive than for memory subsets. When a few donors were compared, the shared fraction of clonotypes was around 5% for naive CD4, about 4% for naive CD8, about 2.4% for memory CD4, and approximately 0.4% for memory CD8. Compared with non-shared clonotypes, clonotypes shared by all four sorted-subset donors had higher generation probabilities. Sampling was restricted to blood, and TCR repertoires in tissues likely differ from the TCR repertoires found in blood. Because the study included only a small number of donors, the genetic and exposure-history diversity represented was limited. Pairwise subsampling indicated that sequencing depth was expected to affect the degree of clonotype sharing among donors.

This TCR derives from a young woman in good health. The sequenced sample was memory CD4+ T cells sorted from blood. The cell subset or site label, as the study defines it: CD45RA-negative fraction. The chain employs TRBV5-4 and TRBJ2-2; the D region is possibly TRBD1 or TRBD2, each matching across 5 bases. The DNA reads as follows: TGTGCCAGCAGCCCGGGCTTGAGGGGATTCACCGGGGAGCTGTTTTTT. Its translation reads: CASSPGLRGFTGELFF.